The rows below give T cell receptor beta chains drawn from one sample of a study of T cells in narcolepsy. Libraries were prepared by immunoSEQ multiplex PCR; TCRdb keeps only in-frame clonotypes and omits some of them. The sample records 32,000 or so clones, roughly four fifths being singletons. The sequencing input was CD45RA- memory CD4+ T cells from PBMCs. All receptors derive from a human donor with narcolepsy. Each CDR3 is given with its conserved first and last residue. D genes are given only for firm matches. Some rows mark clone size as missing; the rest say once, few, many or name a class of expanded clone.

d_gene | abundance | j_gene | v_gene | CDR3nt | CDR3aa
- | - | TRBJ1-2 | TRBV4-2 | TGTGCCAGCAGCCGGGACTGGGGGGGGGACTATGGCTACACCTTC | CASSRDWGGDYGYTF
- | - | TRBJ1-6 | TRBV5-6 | TGTGCCAGCAGCTTTTTGTCGTACAATTCACCCCTCCACTTT | CASSFLSYNSPLHF
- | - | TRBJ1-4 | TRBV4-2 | TGTGCCAGCAGCCAAGAACCCGGGGCTGGCGAAAAACTGTTTTTT | CASSQEPGAGEKLFF
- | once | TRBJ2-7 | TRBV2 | TGTGCCAGCACCCCGACCTTGACAGTCTCCTACGAGCAGTACTTC | CASTPTLTVSYEQYF
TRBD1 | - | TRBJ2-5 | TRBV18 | TGTGCCAGCTCACTGGACAGGGGCCAAGAGACCCAGTACTTC | CASSLDRGQETQYF
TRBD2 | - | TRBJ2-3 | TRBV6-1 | TGTGCCAGCAGTGAACAAAATAGCGGGGGGGGGACGCAGTATTTT | CASSEQNSGGGTQYF
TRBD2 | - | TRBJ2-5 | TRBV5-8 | TGTGCCAGCAGTTCAGGACTAGCGGGGGAATCCCAAGAGACCCAGTACTTC | CASSSGLAGESQETQYF
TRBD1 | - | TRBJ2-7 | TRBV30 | TGTGCCTGGAGCGAGGGACAGCGTCGCAACGAGCAGTACTTC | CAWSEGQRRNEQYF
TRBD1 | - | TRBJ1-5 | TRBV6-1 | TGTGCCAGCAGTTCCGGGACAGGTCATCAGCCCCAGCATTTT | CASSSGTGHQPQHF
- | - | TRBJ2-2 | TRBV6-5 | TGTGCCAGCAGCCGGGCCACCAACACCGGGGAGCTGTTTTTT | CASSRATNTGELFF
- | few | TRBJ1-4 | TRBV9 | TGTGCCAGCAGCCGGTGGGGGGACACAACTAATGAAAAACTGTTTTTT | CASSRWGDTTNEKLFF
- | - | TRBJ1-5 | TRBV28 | TGTGCCAGCTACGGGGGGAGAGTTGAGCCCCAGCATTTT | CASYGGRVEPQHF
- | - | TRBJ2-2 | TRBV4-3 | TGCGCCAGCAGCCACGGGGTCCCCGGGGAGCTGTTTTTT | CASSHGVPGELFF
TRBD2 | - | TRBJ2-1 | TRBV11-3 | TGTGCCAGCAGCAATCCGGGACGAGGGAGGGATGAGCAGTTCTTC | CASSNPGRGRDEQFF
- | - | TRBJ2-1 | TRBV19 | TGTGCCAGTAGTATCGTGGCCAGGGATAACAATGAGCAGTTCTTC | CASSIVARDNNEQFF
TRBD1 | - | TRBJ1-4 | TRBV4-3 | TGCGCCAGCAGCCAACGAGGACAGGGACTCTACCGACTGTTTTTT | CASSQRGQGLYRLFF
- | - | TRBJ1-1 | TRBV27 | TGTGCCGCGGCTCGGGGGAGGCTGGACACTGAAGCTTTCTTT | CAAARGRLDTEAFF
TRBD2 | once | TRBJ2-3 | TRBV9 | TGTGCCAGCAGCGTAGCGCCTAGCGGGGGGTCAATGAGTGGGACAGATACGCAGTATTTT | CASSVAPSGGSMSGTDTQYF
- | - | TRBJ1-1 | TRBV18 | TGTGCCAGCTCACCGAGCAACACTGAAGCTTTCTTT | CASSPSNTEAFF
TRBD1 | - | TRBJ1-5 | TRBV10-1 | TGCGCCAGCAGACACAGGGGGAGGGGCAATCAGCCCCAGCATTTT | CASRHRGRGNQPQHF
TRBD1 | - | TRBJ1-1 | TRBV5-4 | TGTGCCAGCAGCCAAGGGACAGGGGGTGTTCCTGAAGCTTTCTTT | CASSQGTGGVPEAFF
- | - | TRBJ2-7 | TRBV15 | TGTGCCACCAGCAGAGGCAGAACCTACGAGCAGTACTTC | CATSRGRTYEQYF
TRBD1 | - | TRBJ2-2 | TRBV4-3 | TGCGCCAGCAGCCAGGCACAGGGGGCAGGGGTCACCGGGGAGCTGTTTTTT | CASSQAQGAGVTGELFF
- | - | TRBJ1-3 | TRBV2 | TGTGCCAGCAGTGAAGCGGCGGGCAGGGGACAAGGCACCATATATTTT | CASSEAAGRGQGTIYF
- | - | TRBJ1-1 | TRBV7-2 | TGTGCCAGCAGCGTATCAACAGGGTTCGGGAGTGAAGCTTTCTTT | CASSVSTGFGSEAFF
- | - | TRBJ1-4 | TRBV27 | TGTGCCAGCAGTAACAGACGAGAAAAACTGTTTTTT | CASSNRREKLFF
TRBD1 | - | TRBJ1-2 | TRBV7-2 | TGTGCCAGCAGCCCAGGGGGCTATGGCTACACCTTC | CASSPGGYGYTF
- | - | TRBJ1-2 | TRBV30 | TGTGCCTGGAGGGAGACGGGGTATGGCTACACCTTC | CAWRETGYGYTF
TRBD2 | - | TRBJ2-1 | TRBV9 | TGTGCCAGCAGCGCAGTGGGGGGGTACTCGAATGAGCAGTTCTTC | CASSAVGGYSNEQFF
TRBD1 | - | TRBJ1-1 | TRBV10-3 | TGTGCCATCAGTGCCGGACAGGGGGGCACTGAAGCTTTCTTT | CAISAGQGGTEAFF
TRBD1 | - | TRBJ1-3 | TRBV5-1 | TGCGCCAGCACCTGGACAGGGCCCTACTCTGGAAACACCATATATTTT | CASTWTGPYSGNTIYF
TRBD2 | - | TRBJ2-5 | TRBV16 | TGTGCCAGCAGCCAATCCCTAGCGGGGGCAGAGACCCAGTACTTC | CASSQSLAGAETQYF
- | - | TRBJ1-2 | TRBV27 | TGTGCCAGCAGTTCCCTGCCTTACTATGGCTACACCTTC | CASSSLPYYGYTF